The following is a T cell receptor (beta chain) sequence with its context. This CDR3 region has 15 residues. Germline loops: CDR1 MNHEY, CDR2 SVGAGI. Trimming took 6 bases from V and 5 from J; bases not matched to a gene: 7. This record comes from a study of control samples from healthy donors and cancer patients. Assay: immunoSEQ multiplex PCR; the TCRdb copy retains only in-frame clones and omits some. The repertoire holds about 170,000 clones, with roughly 93% as singletons. The chain uses TRBV6-5 and TRBJ2-3; TRBD2 aligns across 11 bases. The clonotype originates from a woman in her fifties or sixties in good health. Source material: blood. Here the CDR3 DNA reads TGTGCCAGCAGCCGTAGCGGGGGGGCGGTAGATACGCAGTATTTT. As protein: CASSRSGGAVDTQYF.